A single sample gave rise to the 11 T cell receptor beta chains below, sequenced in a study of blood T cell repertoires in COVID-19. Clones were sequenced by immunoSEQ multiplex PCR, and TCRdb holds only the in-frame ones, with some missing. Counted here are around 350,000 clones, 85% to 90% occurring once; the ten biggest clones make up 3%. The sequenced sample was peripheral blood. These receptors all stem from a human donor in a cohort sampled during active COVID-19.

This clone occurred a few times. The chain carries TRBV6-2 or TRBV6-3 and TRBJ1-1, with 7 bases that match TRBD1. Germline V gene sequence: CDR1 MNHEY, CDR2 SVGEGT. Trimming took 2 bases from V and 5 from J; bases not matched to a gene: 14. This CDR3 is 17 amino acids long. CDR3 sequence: CASSYGPGTELGTEAFF. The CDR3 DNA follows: TGTGCCAGCAGTTACGGTCCCGGGACAGAATTGGGAACTGAAGCTTTCTTT.

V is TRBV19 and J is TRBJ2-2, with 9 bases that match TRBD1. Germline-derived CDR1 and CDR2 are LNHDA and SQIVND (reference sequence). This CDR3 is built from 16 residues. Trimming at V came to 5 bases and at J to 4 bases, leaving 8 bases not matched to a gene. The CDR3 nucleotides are TGTGCCAGTAGTTTTCCGGGACAGGGAGGCACCGGGGAGCTGTTTTTT. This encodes CASSFPGQGGTGELFF.

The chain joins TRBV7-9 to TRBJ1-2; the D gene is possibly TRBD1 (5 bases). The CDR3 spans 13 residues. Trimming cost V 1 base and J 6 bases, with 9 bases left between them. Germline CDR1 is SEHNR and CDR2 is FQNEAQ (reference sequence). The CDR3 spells CASSLVGGDGYTF. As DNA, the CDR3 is TGTGCCAGCAGCTTAGTCGGGGGAGATGGCTACACCTTC. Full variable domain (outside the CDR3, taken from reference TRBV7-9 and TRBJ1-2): DTGVSQNPRHKITKRGQNVTFRCDPISEHNRLYWYRQTLGQGPEFLTYFQNEAQLEKSRLLSDRFSAERPKGSFSTLEIQRTEQGDSAMYLCASSLVGGDGYTFGSGTRLTVV.

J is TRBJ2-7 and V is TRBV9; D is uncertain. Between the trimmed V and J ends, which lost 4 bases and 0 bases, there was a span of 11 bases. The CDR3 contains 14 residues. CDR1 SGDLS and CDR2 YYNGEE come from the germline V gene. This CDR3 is CASSLSWSSYEQYF. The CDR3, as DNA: TGTGCCAGCAGCCTTAGCTGGAGCTCCTACGAGCAGTACTTC.

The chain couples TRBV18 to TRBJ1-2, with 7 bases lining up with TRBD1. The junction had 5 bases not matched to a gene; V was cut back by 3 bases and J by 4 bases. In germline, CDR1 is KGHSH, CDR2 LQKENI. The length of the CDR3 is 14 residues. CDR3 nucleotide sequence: TGTGCCAGCTCACCTCTCGGGACAGCCTATGGCTACACCTTC. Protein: CASSPLGTAYGYTF.

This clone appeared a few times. The CDR3 here is CASSVATGPSYEQYF. The DNA of the CDR3 is TGTGCCAGCAGCGTAGCTACAGGGCCTTCCTACGAGCAGTACTTC. The chain combines TRBV9 with TRBJ2-7, with D possibly TRBD1 on 6 matching bases. Trimming took off 0 bases at V and 1 base at J, with 11 bases between the two ends. The germline CDR1 and CDR2 sequences are SGDLS and YYNGEE. The CDR3 loop spans 15 amino acids.

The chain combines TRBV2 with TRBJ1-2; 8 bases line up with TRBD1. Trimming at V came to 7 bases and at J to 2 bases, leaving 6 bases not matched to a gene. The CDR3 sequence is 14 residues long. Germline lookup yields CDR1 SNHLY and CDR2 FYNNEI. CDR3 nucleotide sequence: TGTGCCAGCAAGGAATACAGGGGGAACTATGGCTACACCTTC. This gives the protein CASKEYRGNYGYTF.

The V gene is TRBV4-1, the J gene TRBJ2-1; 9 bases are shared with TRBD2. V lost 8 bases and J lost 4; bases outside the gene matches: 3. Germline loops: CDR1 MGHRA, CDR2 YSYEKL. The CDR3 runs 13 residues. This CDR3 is CASRGGGYNEQFF. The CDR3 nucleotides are TGCGCCAGCCGCGGGGGGGGGTACAATGAGCAGTTCTTC.

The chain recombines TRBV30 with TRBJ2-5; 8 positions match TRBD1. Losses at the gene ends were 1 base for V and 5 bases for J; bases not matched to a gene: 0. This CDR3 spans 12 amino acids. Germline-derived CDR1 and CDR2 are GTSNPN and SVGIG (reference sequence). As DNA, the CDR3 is TGTGCCTGGAGTGGACAGGGGGAGACCCAGTACTTC. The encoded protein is CAWSGQGETQYF.

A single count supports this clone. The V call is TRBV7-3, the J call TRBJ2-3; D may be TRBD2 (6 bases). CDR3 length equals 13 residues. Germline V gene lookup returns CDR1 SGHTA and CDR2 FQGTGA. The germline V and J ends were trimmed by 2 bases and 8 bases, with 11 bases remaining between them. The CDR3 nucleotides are TGTGCCAGCAGCTTAGACAGCGGGCCTACGCAGTATTTT. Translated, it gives CASSLDSGPTQYF. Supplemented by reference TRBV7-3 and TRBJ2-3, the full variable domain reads GAGVSQTPSNKVTEKGKYVELRCDPISGHTALYWYRQSLGQGPEFLIYFQGTGAADDSGLPNDRFFAVRPEGSVSTLKIQRTERGDSAVYLCASSLDSGPTQYFGPGTRLTVL.

CDR3: CASSQTPGVSYEQYF. As DNA, the CDR3 is TGCGCCAGCAGCCAGACCCCGGGAGTCTCCTACGAGCAGTACTTC. The chain employs TRBV4-1 and TRBJ2-7; a weak D match, TRBD2 (6 bases). Germline CDR1 and CDR2: MGHRA and YSYEKL. The V end lost 3 bases, the J end lost 0 bases, and 12 bases lay between the germline ends. The CDR3 spans 15 residues.